The sequence of this TCR beta chain was determined in a study of blood T cell repertoires in COVID-19. Across the study: The origin of the acute and convalescent COVID-19 samples was the United States, Italy and Spain. PBMCs, B-cell-depleted T cells, or T cells were the source of the cDNA or gDNA that made up the material.

Repertoires were generated with immunoSEQ multiplex PCR, while TCRdb's copy carries only in-frame clones and drops some. This sample carries some 190,000 clones, around 84% of them seen once, and the ten largest clones take 15% to 20%. V lost 6 bases and J lost 5, with 13 bases in between. Germline CDR1 reads LNHDA; CDR2 reads SQIVND (reference sequence). The CDR3 has 13 amino acids. Sequenced material: peripheral blood. The sequence derives from a human donor in a cohort sampled during active COVID-19. The J gene is TRBJ2-5, the V gene TRBV19; possible D gene TRBD2, 6 bases. CDR3: CASSAGRGETQYF. DNA for the CDR3: TGTGCCAGTAGCGCGGGGAGAGGGGAGACCCAGTACTTC.